This is a list of T cell receptor beta chains from one sample in a study of technical replicates of blood from a few donors. Libraries were prepared by immunoSEQ multiplex PCR; TCRdb keeps only in-frame clonotypes and omits some of them. The top ten hold 0.3% to 0.45% of the sample, which has tens of thousands of clones, around 96% seen once. The sequencing sample was made of T cells isolated from PBMCs. The origin of the receptors is a human donor in good health. Each CDR3 is given with its conserved first and last residue. D genes are given only for firm matches. Some rows have no size entry. The others give once, few or many, or a class for an expanded clone.

v_gene	d_gene	j_gene	abundance	CDR3nt	CDR3aa
TRBV5-1	TRBD1	TRBJ1-2	.	TGCGCCAGCAAAAGCGCAGGGACAGACTATGGCTACACCTTC	CASKSAGTDYGYTF
TRBV10-3	TRBD2	TRBJ2-3	.	TGTGCCATCAGTAAGACTAGCGGGAGCACAGATACGCAGTATTTT	CAISKTSGSTDTQYF
TRBV5-4	TRBD2	TRBJ2-2	.	TGTGCCAGCAGGTCCACTAGCGGGATTAACACCGGGGAGCTGTTTTTT	CASRSTSGINTGELFF
TRBV28	TRBD1	TRBJ2-5	.	TGTGCCCGGACAGGGCTACAAGAGACCCAGTACTTC	CARTGLQETQYF
TRBV28	.	TRBJ1-1	.	TGTGCCAGCAGTTTGGCCCCTGGAGGGAACACTGAAGCTTTCTTT	CASSLAPGGNTEAFF
TRBV18	TRBD2	TRBJ2-7	.	TGTGCCAGCTCACCAGGAGCGGGAGTCCCCTACGAGCAGTACTTC	CASSPGAGVPYEQYF
TRBV30	.	TRBJ1-1	few	TGTGCCTGGAGTGTACAGCCAACTGAAGCTTTCTTT	CAWSVQPTEAFF
TRBV12-5	TRBD1	TRBJ1-1	few	TGTGCTAGTGGTTTGGTAAGGATTATCGGACAGGGAATCACTGAAGCTTTCTTT	CASGLVRIIGQGITEAFF
TRBV7-8	.	TRBJ1-1	.	TGTGCCAGCAGCCTGGGGGGGGAGAGCACTGAAGCTTTCTTT	CASSLGGESTEAFF
TRBV30	TRBD1	TRBJ1-1	.	TGTGCCCAGGGACAGGGTTACACTGAAGCTTTCTTT	CAQGQGYTEAFF
TRBV5-6	TRBD2	TRBJ2-1	.	TGTGCCAGCAGCTCTGGGACTAGCGTACTCGAGGGGTTCTTC	CASSSGTSVLEGFF
TRBV19	TRBD2	TRBJ2-1	.	TGTGCCAGTTCTGGGGGAGCTAGCGGGAGTTTCTTGGCCGGGCAGTTCTTC	CASSGGASGSFLAGQFF
TRBV5-1	TRBD1	TRBJ2-7	once	TGCGCCAGCAGCTGGACAGGGAGCTCCTACGAGCAGTACTTC	CASSWTGSSYEQYF
TRBV7-3	TRBD2	TRBJ2-3	.	TGTGCCAGCAGCTTAGAGCGGGGACGCACAGATACGCAGTATTTT	CASSLERGRTDTQYF
TRBV6-5	TRBD1	TRBJ1-4	.	TGTGCCAGCAGTTCCGGACAGGGCCGCGAAAAACTGTTTTTT	CASSSGQGREKLFF
TRBV10-3	TRBD1	TRBJ1-2	.	TGTGCCATCAGCCCGACAGGGTCCTATGGCTACACCTTC	CAISPTGSYGYTF
TRBV4-2	.	TRBJ1-2	.	TGTGCCAGCAGCCAAGAGGGGGACTGGAGTGGCTACACCTTC	CASSQEGDWSGYTF
TRBV6-1	TRBD1	TRBJ1-1	.	TGTGCCAGCAGTGAATCGGTGACAGGGGTCACTGAAGCTTTCTTT	CASSESVTGVTEAFF
TRBV5-1	.	TRBJ2-3	.	TGCGCCAGCAGCTTGTGGCAGGTCACAGATACGCAGTATTTT	CASSLWQVTDTQYF
TRBV29-1	TRBD1	TRBJ2-7	.	TGCAGCGTTGAAGAAGGGCGGACAGGGGGCTACGAGCAGTACTTC	CSVEEGRTGGYEQYF
TRBV2	.	TRBJ1-2	.	TGTGCCAGCAGTGGTGAGGGTTATGGCTACACCTTC	CASSGEGYGYTF
TRBV7-2	.	TRBJ2-2	once	TGTGCCAGCAGCTTAGAAGAGGGCGGGGAGCTGTTTTTT	CASSLEEGGELFF
TRBV4-1	.	TRBJ2-3	.	TGCGCCAGCAGCCACATAGGCCGGGTTGAAGATACGCAGTATTTT	CASSHIGRVEDTQYF
TRBV4-2	TRBD1	TRBJ1-1	.	TGTGCCAGCAGCCCTAGCCGGACAGGGAAGATCTCTGAAGCTTTCTTT	CASSPSRTGKISEAFF
TRBV4-3	.	TRBJ1-1	.	TGCGCCAGCAGCCAAGACTTACTATACACTGAAGCTTTCTTT	CASSQDLLYTEAFF
TRBV7-3	TRBD1	TRBJ2-5	.	TGTGCCAGCAGACACCGACAGGGTAAAAAGAGGGGGCACGGGGAGACCCAGTACTTC	CASRHRQGKKRGHGETQYF
TRBV28	TRBD1	TRBJ2-5	.	TGTGCCAGCAGTTTTGTTTCAGGACAGGGGGCCTGGGGTCTGAGGGAGACCCAGTACTTC	CASSFVSGQGAWGLRETQYF
TRBV5-8	TRBD1	TRBJ2-5	.	TGTGCCAGCAGCTTGGCGGAACAGGGGAGAGAGACCCAGTACTTC	CASSLAEQGRETQYF
TRBV29-1	TRBD1	TRBJ2-1	.	TGCAGCGTTGAGGACAGGGTAGACGAGCAGTTCTTC	CSVEDRVDEQFF
TRBV15	TRBD2	TRBJ2-7	.	TGTGCCACCAGCAGAGGGGAGGGATACGAGCAGTACTTC	CATSRGEGYEQYF
TRBV29-1	.	TRBJ2-5	.	TGCAGCGTTGATACCTTGGCTCAAGAGACCCAGTACTTC	CSVDTLAQETQYF
TRBV6-5	.	TRBJ2-7	.	TGTGCCAGCAGGTCACAGGGAATCTCCTACGAGCAGTACTTC	CASRSQGISYEQYF
TRBV9	TRBD2	TRBJ2-1	.	TGTGCCAGCAGCTTTAGCGGGAGCTCCTACAATGAGCAGTTCTTC	CASSFSGSSYNEQFF
TRBV5-8	.	TRBJ1-5	once	TGTGCCACCCGACTTAATAATCAGCCCCAGCATTTT	CATRLNNQPQHF
TRBV9	.	TRBJ1-1	few	TGTGCCAGCAGCAACCCAGGGGAAACTGAAGCTTTCTTT	CASSNPGETEAFF
TRBV27	TRBD2	TRBJ2-7	few	TGTGCCACGGGACTAGCCTCTACCTACGAGCAGTACTTC	CATGLASTYEQYF
TRBV11-1	TRBD1	TRBJ2-3	.	TGTGCCAGCAGACGGGACAGGGGACAGTATTTT	CASRRDRGQYF
TRBV28	TRBD1	TRBJ1-1	.	TGTGCCAGCCGAATAGACAGGGGTGAAGCTTTCTTT	CASRIDRGEAFF
TRBV6-5	TRBD1	TRBJ2-4	few	TGTGCCAGTGGGACAGGGGAGGGGAGCATTCAGTACTTC	CASGTGEGSIQYF
TRBV11-2	.	TRBJ2-7	.	TGTGCCAGCAGCGTAGGGCTGAGCGGTTCCTACGAGCAGTACTTC	CASSVGLSGSYEQYF
TRBV7-3	.	TRBJ2-3	.	TGTGCCAGCAGCCACTCAGGGCCGGGCACAGATACGCAGTATTTT	CASSHSGPGTDTQYF
TRBV9	.	TRBJ2-7	once	TGTGCCAGCAGCGTAGATCCGAGAGACTACGAGCAGTACTTC	CASSVDPRDYEQYF
TRBV6-4	.	TRBJ2-1	.	TGTGCCAGCAGCTCTGAGGTGTACAATGAGCAGTTCTTC	CASSSEVYNEQFF
TRBV6-5	TRBD1	TRBJ2-7	.	TGTGCCAGCAGTGTTACAGGGGATGAGCAGTACTTC	CASSVTGDEQYF
TRBV25-1	TRBD1	TRBJ1-2	.	TGTGCCAGCAACCCGGGACAGGGCCGAGGCTACACCTTC	CASNPGQGRGYTF
TRBV21-1	.	TRBJ2-5	.	TGTGCCAGCAGCATCCGAGGTCGGCAAGCAAGAGAGACCCAGTACTTC	CASSIRGRQARETQYF
TRBV5-6	TRBD1	TRBJ2-7	.	TGTGCCAGCAGCTATTCGGGGACAGCCCCGTACTTC	CASSYSGTAPYF
TRBV11-3	.	TRBJ1-3	.	TGTGCCAGCACCCTCCCGGGTACCGGAAACACCATATATTTT	CASTLPGTGNTIYF
TRBV4-1	.	TRBJ2-3	.	TGCGCCAGCAGCCAACGCGTATACACAGATACGCAGTATTTT	CASSQRVYTDTQYF
TRBV4-1	.	TRBJ1-1	.	TGCGCCAGCAGCCCTAAACAGGTGAACACTGAAGCTTTCTTT	CASSPKQVNTEAFF
TRBV13	.	TRBJ2-7	.	TGTGCCAGCAGCCGGAACAGGATTACTCCCTACGAGCAGTACTTC	CASSRNRITPYEQYF
TRBV27	TRBD1	TRBJ2-7	.	TGTGCCAGCAGTCAACAGGGGGACTCCTACGAGCAGTACTTC	CASSQQGDSYEQYF
TRBV19	.	TRBJ2-2	.	TGTGCCAGTATTAGGACACACACCGGGGAGCTGTTTTTT	CASIRTHTGELFF
TRBV5-1	TRBD1	TRBJ1-4	.	TGCGCCAGCAGCCTCCGACAGGGGGCTGATGAAAAACTGTTTTTT	CASSLRQGADEKLFF